Below, 14 T cell receptor beta chains from the same sample are listed, as sequenced in a study of CD8 T cells in Susac syndrome. Reverse transcription used about 0.5 to 1 ug RNA and random hexamers. TCRdb reprocessed the immunoSEQ multiplex PCR reads via MiXCR and lists one record per CDR3 protein. In the table there are about 150,000 distinct CDR3 sequences, about 94% of which are singletons. Source material: CD8+ T cells from PBMCs. The receptor source for this set is a human donor with multiple sclerosis.

The chain joins TRBV29-1 to TRBJ1-1; TRBD1 might be the D (5 bases). The CDR3 runs to 11 residues. Trimming stripped 6 bases from V and 10 bases from J, with 15 bases between. Germline V lookup: CDR1 SQVTM, CDR2 ANQGSEA. The CDR3 bases are TGCAGCGTCGCCCAGGGCGGGACAGCTTTCTTT. Translated: CSVAQGGTAFF.

J is TRBJ2-7 and V is TRBV29-1, with D possibly being TRBD1 (6 bases). Trimming removed 5 bases from V and 2 bases from J, with 10 bases in between. The CDR3 length is 12 residues. Germline loops: CDR1 SQVTM, CDR2 ANQGSEA. The CDR3 loop reads CSVLTGPYEQYF. The CDR3 DNA sequence: TGCAGCGTTCTGACAGGCCCCTACGAGCAGTACTTC.

The chain is built from TRBV23-1 and TRBJ2-1; 9 nucleotides match TRBD1. TRBV23-1 is annotated as an ORF whose role is uncertain. V was clipped by 2 bases and J by 5 bases; unmatched bases: 13. CDR3 length: 18 residues. CDR3 sequence reads: CASSQPRADRGGNNEQFF. The CDR3 nucleotides read TGCGCCAGCAGTCAACCCCGGGCGGACAGGGGCGGAAACAATGAGCAGTTCTTC.

CDR3 region: CSARGYGRGYEQFF. In DNA, the CDR3 is TGCAGTGCTAGAGGATACGGACGGGGTTATGAGCAGTTCTTC. The rearrangement joins TRBV20-1 to TRBJ2-1, with a possible D match to TRBD2 (5 bases). Looked up from germline, CDR1 is DFQATT and CDR2 is SNEGSKA (reference sequence). Trimming took 1 base from V and 8 from J, leaving 15 bases between them. The CDR3 totals 14 residues.

The chain uses TRBV7-9 and TRBJ1-4; the D gene is possibly TRBD1 (5 bases). Trimming left V 4 bases short and J 0 bases short, with 15 bases between. The germline V gene encodes CDR1 SEHNR and CDR2 FQNEAQ (reference sequence). The length of the CDR3 is 17 residues. As DNA, the CDR3 is TGTGCCAGCAGCTCTCGGGACGGGGAATCAACTAATGAAAAACTGTTTTTT. It yields the protein CASSSRDGESTNEKLFF. Variable domain in full (rest from reference TRBV7-9 and TRBJ1-4): DTGVSQNPRHKITKRGQNVTFRCDPISEHNRLYWYRQTLGQGPEFLTYFQNEAQLEKSRLLSDRFSAERPKGSFSTLEIQRTEQGDSAMYLCASSSRDGESTNEKLFFGSGTQLSVL.

The sample holds one count of this clonotype. The chain is built from TRBV15 and TRBJ1-6; D gene ambiguous. The length of the CDR3 is 15 residues. The germline V gene has CDR1 LNHNV and CDR2 YYDKDF (reference sequence). With 1 base removed from V and 7 bases from J, the gap between germline ends came to 11 bases. The CDR3: CATSRGGIQNSPLHF. CDR3 DNA: TGTGCCACCAGCAGAGGAGGGATACAAAATTCACCCCTCCACTTT. Full variable domain (rest looked up from reference TRBV15 and TRBJ1-6): DAMVIQNPRYQVTQFGKPVTLSCSQTLNHNVMYWYQQKSSQAPKLLFHYYDKDFNNEADTPDNFQSRRPNTSFCFLDIRSPGLGDTAMYLCATSRGGIQNSPLHFGNGTRLTVT.

V usage is TRBV28 and J usage is TRBJ2-3; 9 nucleotides match TRBD2. J gave up 6 bases and V 6 bases, and 7 bases lay outside the gene matches. CDR1 is MDHEN and CDR2 is SYDVKM in the germline V gene. The CDR3 has 14 amino acids. The CDR3 DNA sequence: TGTGCCAGCAGGGGCGGGGGGGCCAAGGATACGCAGTATTTT. It codes for CASRGGGAKDTQYF. Using reference TRBV28 and TRBJ2-3 for the parts outside the CDR3, the full variable domain is DVKVTQSSRYLVKRTGEKVFLECVQDMDHENMFWYRQDPGLGLRLIYFSYDVKMKEKGDIPEGYSVSREKKERFSLILESASTNQTSMYLCASRGGGAKDTQYFGPGTRLTVL.

The V call is TRBV7-9, the J call TRBJ2-4; unclear D gene. Germline V gene sequence: CDR1 SEHNR, CDR2 FQNEAQ (reference sequence). The V gene lost 1 base and the J gene lost 9 bases, with 13 bases spanning the gap. The CDR3 runs 14 residues. CDR3 protein: CASSLGPAYGIQYF. The CDR3 DNA reads TGTGCCAGCAGCTTAGGTCCCGCCTACGGCATTCAGTACTTC.

V usage is TRBV20-1 and J usage is TRBJ1-5; D gene ambiguous. Germline CDR1 is DFQATT and CDR2 is SNEGSKA (reference sequence). Trimming stripped 6 bases from V and 3 bases from J, with 21 bases between. This CDR3 is built from 16 residues. CDR3 DNA: TGCAGTGCAGTCAGCCCGCACGGTTGGGTCAATCAGCCCCAGCATTTT. Translation gives CSAVSPHGWVNQPQHF.

V and J are TRBV29-1 and TRBJ2-1; unclear D gene. V was trimmed by 4 bases and J by 5 bases, leaving 3 bases between them. CDR1 and CDR2 from the germline V gene are SQVTM and ANQGSEA. The CDR3 has 10 amino acids. CDR3 residues: CSVADNEQFF. In DNA form, the CDR3 reads TGCAGCGTTGCTGACAATGAGCAGTTCTTC.

The sample holds a few counts of this clonotype. V gene TRBV6-5 combines with J gene TRBJ1-2, with D perhaps TRBD1 (6 bases). Per the germline V gene, CDR1 is MNHEY and CDR2 is SVGAGI. CDR3 length: 12 amino acids. The V end was cut by 7 bases, the J end by 4 bases, with 10 bases between. As DNA, the CDR3 is TGTGCCAGCACCGGGGGCCCCTATGGCTACACCTTC. It translates to CASTGGPYGYTF.

This chain joins TRBV27 and TRBJ2-5, with 9 nucleotides matching TRBD2. Germline V lookup: CDR1 MNHEY, CDR2 SMNVEV (reference sequence). Trimming cost V 5 bases and J 5 bases; bases outside gene matches: 9. The CDR3 is 15 amino acids. The CDR3 DNA is TGTGCCAGCAGTGATAGCGGGGGCCTCGGGGAGACCCAGTACTTC. It is translated as CASSDSGGLGETQYF.

The V and J genes are TRBV7-9 and TRBJ1-2; D might be TRBD1 (6 bases). The germline CDR1 and CDR2 sequences are SEHNR and FQNEAQ (reference sequence). The CDR3 contains 15 residues. Trimming took off 2 bases at V and 5 bases at J, with 15 bases between the two ends. The chain's CDR3 is CASSLSGAHGYGYTF. Written as DNA, the CDR3 is TGTGCCAGCAGCTTATCGGGGGCGCATGGGTATGGCTACACCTTC.

The chain couples TRBV20-1 to TRBJ1-2; 10 positions match TRBD1. The V and J ends lost 5 bases and 8 bases, in that order; junction bases with no gene match: 11. CDR1 and CDR2 from the germline V gene are DFQATT and SNEGSKA (reference sequence). CDR3 length equals 14 residues. As DNA, the CDR3 is TGCAGTGCTCTGGACAGGGGGTTGGTAGAAGGCTACACCTTC. Protein: CSALDRGLVEGYTF.